The T cell receptor (beta chain) described here comes from a study of CD8 T cells in ankylosing spondylitis. Findings of the study overall: Enrichment of disease-linked clones was reportedly significant in matched ankylosing spondylitis synovial fluid. The study identified a TCR beta motif of under ten highly homologous variants that appeared characteristic of ankylosing spondylitis blood.

It was by quantitative 5'-RACE with molecular barcodes that TCR beta libraries were made. TCRdb recomputed calls from the 5' RACE reads with MiXCR, one row per CDR3 protein. The sample lists roughly 280,000 distinct CDR3 sequences; about 19% were seen once. The V segment lost 5 bases and the J segment 4 bases; nucleotides outside the gene matches: 13. This CDR3 is 18 amino acids long. From germline, CDR1 is SGHRS and CDR2 YFSETQ. Ten or more counts support this clonotype. The target antigen is unknown. This sequence originates from a male donor with ankylosing spondylitis or in good health (not recorded which). The specimen sequenced was blood, either unsorted or a sorted T cell fraction (not recorded which). This chain joins TRBV5-1 and TRBJ2-2, with 11 bases lining up with TRBD2. CDR3 coding DNA: TGCGCCAGCAGTCAATTGTCCGGGACTAGCGGCCCCACCGGGGAGCTGTTTTTT. It encodes CASSQLSGTSGPTGELFF.